This record concerns one TCR beta chain sequence. Antigen: not known. Both iRepertoire HTBI primers and Arm-PCR of CDR3 regions were used to build the TCR beta libraries. Via MiXCR, TCRdb re-called the multiplex PCR reads, giving one row per CDR3 protein. The table records hundreds of thousands of distinct CDR3 sequences, 15% to 20% of them present only once. The data stem from a study of regulatory T cells in long-lasting Graves disease. The study's findings and limits: There were preferences for TRBV28, TRBJ1-2 and TRBJ2-5 in persistent disease. Shared public clonotypes totalled 2,741 in persistent patients, compared with about 990 in new patients. Analysis covered peripheral blood alone, not thyroid tissue.

CDR1 and CDR2 (germline): SNHLY, FYNNEI. The CDR3 sequence is 12 residues long. Trimming took 6 bases from V and 7 from J; bases not matched to a gene: 4. This sample's time point: newly diagnosed GD, antithyroid drugs for less than 3 months. Scientists built the TCR library using RNA that was extracted from PBMCs. The data also belong to a second study, concerning T cells in Graves' hyperthyroidism and ophthalmopathy. That study adds: The HTBI set primed first-round TCR CDR3 RT-PCR.

The sequencing here drew on peripheral blood mononuclear cells (PBMCs), taken at new diagnosis, from a patient treated with antithyroid drugs. This receptor was obtained from a man aged 35 to 55 with Graves disease. This chain links TRBV2 with TRBJ2-7, with 9 nucleotides matching TRBD1. The CDR3 spells CASSGQGREQYF. The CDR3 DNA reads TGTGCCAGCAGCGGACAGGGGAGGGAGCAGTACTTC.